These T cell receptor beta chains were read from a single sample in a study of OX40 agonist ivuxolimab in advanced cancers. Profiled with immunoSEQ multiplex PCR; TCRdb holds only in-frame clones, not every one. The sample carries tens of thousands of clones, about 90% recorded once. The material was CD4+ or CD8+ T cells sorted from blood, obtained in a trial of the OX40 agonist ivuxolimab. These receptors were obtained from an adult with an advanced solid tumor such as melanoma, head and neck, liver or kidney cancer. Both conserved end residues are part of each CDR3. The D gene is left open where the match is weak. The size of a clone is reported for some rows only, either as once, few or many, or as a class for expanded clones.

CDR3: CASSTIDSWNYGYTF
DNA: TGTGCCAGTTCCACCATTGACAGTTGGAACTATGGCTACACCTTC
size: -
D: -
V: TRBV18
J: TRBJ1-2

CDR3: CASSEGDRLIMHYTF
DNA: TGTGCCAGCAGTGAAGGTGACCGACTAATTATGCACTACACCTTC
size: once
D: -
V: TRBV6-1
J: TRBJ1-2

CDR3: CASSPRQGRDTEAFF
DNA: TGTGCCAGCAGTCCAAGACAGGGGAGGGACACTGAAGCTTTCTTT
size: -
D: TRBD1
V: TRBV6-1
J: TRBJ1-1

CDR3: CASSPRDRRNQPQHF
DNA: TGTGCCAGTAGCCCCAGGGACAGAAGGAATCAGCCCCAGCATTTT
size: -
D: TRBD1
V: TRBV19
J: TRBJ1-5

CDR3: CASSGRTESSYNEQFF
DNA: TGTGCCAGTAGTGGCAGGACAGAGAGCTCCTACAATGAGCAGTTCTTC
size: -
D: -
V: TRBV19
J: TRBJ2-1

CDR3: CASSLSQEGYTQYF
DNA: TGCGCCAGCAGCTTGTCCCAGGAGGGCTATACGCAGTATTTT
size: -
D: -
V: TRBV5-1
J: TRBJ2-3

CDR3: CASSSPGGGYTF
DNA: TGTGCCAGCAGCTCGCCGGGGGGTGGCTACACCTTC
size: once
D: -
V: TRBV7-2
J: TRBJ1-2

CDR3: CASSLFRGFNQPQHF
DNA: TGTGCCAGCAGTTTATTCAGGGGGTTCAATCAGCCCCAGCATTTT
size: -
D: TRBD1
V: TRBV27
J: TRBJ1-5

CDR3: CASSSTAGVINEQFF
DNA: TGTGCCAGCAGCTCAACAGCGGGAGTGATTAATGAGCAGTTCTTC
size: once
D: TRBD2
V: TRBV9
J: TRBJ2-1

CDR3: CASSYSDSQRGGYTF
DNA: TGTGCCAGCAGTTACTCGGACAGCCAGAGGGGCGGCTACACCTTC
size: -
D: -
V: TRBV6-6
J: TRBJ1-2

CDR3: CASSTYYEQYF
DNA: TGTGCCAGCAGCACCTACTACGAGCAGTACTTC
size: -
D: -
V: TRBV5-8
J: TRBJ2-7

CDR3: CASSVPAGVDTEAFF
DNA: TGTGCCAGCAGCGTACCGGCCGGGGTGGACACTGAAGCTTTCTTT
size: -
D: -
V: TRBV9
J: TRBJ1-1

CDR3: CASWDPGRNSPLHF
DNA: TGTGCCAGCTGGGACCCGGGACGGAATTCACCCCTCCACTTT
size: -
D: -
V: TRBV28
J: TRBJ1-6

CDR3: CASSLGFDTIMNTEAFF
DNA: TGTGCCAGCAGCTTAGGGTTTGACACCATAATGAACACTGAAGCTTTCTTT
size: -
D: -
V: TRBV7-2
J: TRBJ1-1

CDR3: CASSYNPRQEQFF
DNA: TGTGCCAGCAGCTACAACCCCCGACAGGAGCAGTTCTTC
size: -
D: -
V: TRBV4-2
J: TRBJ2-1

CDR3: CASSLGGTSGTYEQYF
DNA: TGTGCCAGCAGTTTAGGGGGGACTAGCGGTACCTACGAGCAGTACTTC
size: -
D: TRBD2
V: TRBV28
J: TRBJ2-7

CDR3: CASSQGAGSSYNEQFF
DNA: TGTGCCAGCAGCCAAGGGGCAGGGAGCTCCTACAATGAGCAGTTCTTC
size: once
D: -
V: TRBV16
J: TRBJ2-1

CDR3: CASSLLIEAFF
DNA: TGTGCCAGCAGCTTGCTTATAGAAGCTTTCTTT
size: once
D: -
V: TRBV7-2
J: TRBJ1-1

CDR3: CASKGGGTGTDTQYF
DNA: TGCGCCAGCAAGGGCGGGGGGACGGGCACAGATACGCAGTATTTT
size: -
D: TRBD2
V: TRBV4-1
J: TRBJ2-3

CDR3: CSARDVDTQYF
DNA: TGCAGTGCTAGAGATGTAGATACGCAGTATTTT
size: -
D: -
V: TRBV20-1
J: TRBJ2-3

CDR3: CASSYLGGNEQFF
DNA: TGCGCCAGCAGCTACCTAGGAGGGAATGAGCAGTTCTTC
size: -
D: -
V: TRBV5-1
J: TRBJ2-1

CDR3: CASSIYPRGGDSGNTIYF
DNA: TGTGCCAGTAGTATATACCCTCGGGGGGGTGACTCTGGAAACACCATATATTTT
size: -
D: -
V: TRBV19
J: TRBJ1-3

CDR3: CASSLDTNYGYTF
DNA: TGTGCCAGCAGTTTGGACACTAACTATGGCTACACCTTC
size: -
D: -
V: TRBV28
J: TRBJ1-2

CDR3: CASSPRGTSGNNEQFF
DNA: TGTGCCAGCTCACCACGCGGGACTAGCGGGAACAATGAGCAGTTCTTC
size: -
D: TRBD2
V: TRBV18
J: TRBJ2-1

CDR3: CASRSLLGGAQETQYF
DNA: TGCGCCAGCAGGTCCCTTCTGGGTGGGGCGCAAGAGACCCAGTACTTC
size: -
D: -
V: TRBV5-1
J: TRBJ2-5

CDR3: CASSGRLFPSTDTQYF
DNA: TGTGCCAGTAGTGGGAGACTTTTCCCTAGCACAGATACGCAGTATTTT
size: -
D: -
V: TRBV19
J: TRBJ2-3

CDR3: CASSLSGGPSSGANVLTF
DNA: TGTGCCAGTAGTTTGTCGGGGGGGCCTAGCTCTGGGGCCAACGTCCTGACTTTC
size: -
D: TRBD2
V: TRBV19
J: TRBJ2-6

CDR3: CSARPTTGWKAFF
DNA: TGCAGCGCCCGTCCCACGACAGGGTGGAAAGCTTTCTTT
size: -
D: TRBD1
V: TRBV29-1
J: TRBJ1-1

CDR3: CASSLSKGARDEKLFF
DNA: TGTGCCAGCAGCTTAAGTAAAGGGGCAAGGGATGAAAAACTGTTTTTT
size: -
D: -
V: TRBV13
J: TRBJ1-4

CDR3: CASTPLLGQANSGANVLTF
DNA: TGTGCCAGCACCCCCCTGTTGGGACAGGCAAACTCTGGGGCCAACGTCCTGACTTTC
size: -
D: TRBD1
V: TRBV7-9
J: TRBJ2-6

CDR3: CASSQGLAGVNEQFF
DNA: TGTGCCAGCAGCCAGGGCCTAGCGGGAGTGAATGAGCAGTTCTTC
size: -
D: TRBD2
V: TRBV4-2
J: TRBJ2-1

CDR3: CASSEGGISTNEKLFF
DNA: TGTGCCAGCAGTGAAGGGGGGATATCAACTAATGAAAAACTGTTTTTT
size: once
D: -
V: TRBV6-1
J: TRBJ1-4

CDR3: CASSRTSGAVTDTQYF
DNA: TGTGCCAGTAGTAGGACTAGCGGGGCAGTAACAGATACGCAGTATTTT
size: -
D: TRBD2
V: TRBV7-2
J: TRBJ2-3

CDR3: CARGPPVCTGELFF
DNA: TGTGCCAGGGGACCGCCGGTATGTACCGGGGAGCTGTTTTTT
size: -
D: -
V: TRBV27
J: TRBJ2-2

CDR3: CASSLAYSGGTEAFF
DNA: TGTGCCAGCAGCTTAGCGTATTCAGGGGGGACTGAAGCTTTCTTT
size: -
D: TRBD1
V: TRBV7-2
J: TRBJ1-1

CDR3: CSLVHQETQYF
DNA: TGCAGCCTCGTCCACCAAGAGACCCAGTACTTC
size: -
D: -
V: TRBV20-1
J: TRBJ2-5

CDR3: CASSITGRHTEAFF
DNA: TGTGCCAGTAGTATAACAGGGAGGCACACTGAAGCTTTCTTT
size: few
D: -
V: TRBV19
J: TRBJ1-1

CDR3: CASSIDWSYTF
DNA: TGTGCCAGTAGTATAGATTGGAGCTACACCTTC
size: -
D: -
V: TRBV19
J: TRBJ1-2

CDR3: CASSPSSTDTQYF
DNA: TGTGCCAGCTCACCTTCGAGCACAGATACGCAGTATTTT
size: -
D: -
V: TRBV18
J: TRBJ2-3

CDR3: CAWTGGRGNQPQHF
DNA: TGTGCCTGGACGGGGGGACGGGGCAATCAGCCCCAGCATTTT
size: -
D: -
V: TRBV30
J: TRBJ1-5

CDR3: CASSDPARGNTEAFF
DNA: TGTGCCAGCAGTGATCCGGCCCGGGGGAACACTGAAGCTTTCTTT
size: -
D: -
V: TRBV25-1
J: TRBJ1-1

CDR3: CASSEGTGPQETQYF
DNA: TGTGCCAGCAGTGAAGGGACAGGCCCCCAAGAGACCCAGTACTTC
size: -
D: TRBD1
V: TRBV25-1
J: TRBJ2-5

CDR3: CASSPRGGQETQYF
DNA: TGTGCCAGTAGCCCTAGGGGGGGGCAAGAGACCCAGTACTTC
size: -
D: -
V: TRBV19
J: TRBJ2-5

CDR3: CASSADRNYGYTF
DNA: TGTGCCAGCAGCGCGGACAGGAACTATGGCTACACCTTC
size: -
D: TRBD1
V: TRBV7-2
J: TRBJ1-2

CDR3: CASSSGGTSSYNSPLHF
DNA: TGCGCCAGCAGCAGCGGGGGTACTAGCTCCTATAATTCACCCCTCCACTTT
size: -
D: -
V: TRBV5-1
J: TRBJ1-6

CDR3: CASSGVRGSNTGELFF
DNA: TGTGCCAGCAGTGGGGTCCGCGGGAGTAACACCGGGGAGCTGTTTTTT
size: few
D: TRBD2
V: TRBV2
J: TRBJ2-2

CDR3: CASSWGGKDYEQYF
DNA: TGTGCCAGCAGCTGGGGAGGGAAGGACTACGAGCAGTACTTC
size: -
D: TRBD2
V: TRBV11-1
J: TRBJ2-7

CDR3: CASLPGGGVYGYTF
DNA: TGTGCCAGCCTTCCGGGAGGGGGGGTCTATGGCTACACCTTC
size: -
D: -
V: TRBV28
J: TRBJ1-2

CDR3: CAISAWAGSGDTEAFF
DNA: TGTGCCATCAGTGCCTGGGCAGGGTCTGGGGACACTGAAGCTTTCTTT
size: once
D: -
V: TRBV10-3
J: TRBJ1-1

CDR3: CASQVGGLNTGELFF
DNA: TGTGCCAGCCAAGTGGGGGGACTGAACACCGGGGAGCTGTTTTTT
size: once
D: -
V: TRBV5-4
J: TRBJ2-2

CDR3: CASRNTGGSYEQYF
DNA: TGTGCCAGCAGAAATACGGGGGGATCCTACGAGCAGTACTTC
size: -
D: TRBD2
V: TRBV6-5
J: TRBJ2-7

CDR3: CASTPPTGGYTF
DNA: TGTGCCAGCACCCCCCCTACAGGGGGCTACACCTTC
size: -
D: -
V: TRBV6-6
J: TRBJ1-2

CDR3: CASSTSGLTSEQYF
DNA: TGCGCCAGCAGCACCTCGGGACTTACAAGCGAGCAGTACTTC
size: -
D: -
V: TRBV5-1
J: TRBJ2-7